This TCR beta chain was sequenced for a study of somatic mutations in cytotoxic T cells in rheumatoid arthritis (dated by TCRdb to the late 2010s). Some background on the complete study: Peripheral blood (approximately 27 ml EDTA) was collected from patients immediately after diagnosis and before any treatment began. Sorted V beta1+ cells also underwent TCRB sequencing, and some V beta antibody-stained T-cell populations were flow-sorted at nearly 100% purity on a FACSAria II or Sony SH800. In newly diagnosed rheumatoid arthritis without treatment, the study examined if expanded CD8+ T-cell clones harbor somatic mutations, relying on TCRB deep sequencing to characterize clonality. TCRB deep sequencing covered 65 to 80 patients with rheumatoid arthritis along with some 22 healthy controls. Median age was essentially the same in the patient group and the control group. General conclusions and limits of the study: The slight TRBV07 underrepresentation in patients was not adjusted for multiple comparisons. CD8+ T-cell clonality in rheumatoid arthritis patients was not significantly different from that in age-matched healthy controls. In about an eighth of the roughly 65 patients the largest CD8+ clone exceeded 20% of CD8+ cells, and several identical CD8+ TCRB sequences were shared between blood and synovial fluid. An increase of CD8+ clonality with age was seen in patients (Spearman r ~ 0.51) but not in healthy controls. Viral specificity could not be ruled out by absence from virus-specific databases, and the antigen targets of the expanded CD8+ clones remained unknown.

TCRB CDR3 sequencing used the immunoSEQ assay on genomic DNA. As for how the authors treated the data: When patient CD8+ clones exceeding 1% were checked against published virus-specific TCRB sequences, only a few matched. Nothing other than productive TCRB rearrangements was included in the analyses. Clonality was calculated as a Shannon entropy-based productive clonality index, and a clone was defined by a unique TCRB CDR3 sequence. To calculate repertoire overlap between two samples, the template counts of each clone were considered relative to each sample's total templates. V-gene usage from TCRB sequencing and V-gene usage measured by flow cytometry were correlated (Spearman r of over 0.6). TCRdb took this table from immuneACCESS and kept in-frame rearrangements with V and J called. Such tables lack part of the clones; where checked against another copy, unresolved V genes explain under half of the gap, and the rest is unexplained. V and J calls and clone size are copied from that table; D and trimming were computed from the DNA. This sample has 25,000 to 30,000 clones in its table, and about 88% of those were observed once. The ten most abundant clones make up about 10% of the sample.

Positive magnetic bead selection on an AutoMACS was used to isolate CD4+ and CD8+ cells, with flow cytometry used to check purity. After a first flow cytometry screen using a TCR V beta antibody panel, clonal expansions were characterized through TCRB deep sequencing of sorted CD8+ fractions. Ficoll-Paque PLUS density gradient separation was used to isolate peripheral blood mononuclear cells. Nucleospin Tissue or Tissue XS kits were used to extract DNA from CD4-enriched, CD8-enriched or PBMC samples, and a Qubit 2.0 fluorometer was used for quantification. The CDR3 covers 16 residues, taking in both the cysteine and the phenylalanine. CDR3 DNA is the only sequence kept; it has 48 bases, read in frame from the first base. For CDR1 and CDR2, the germline V gene lists SGHRS and YFSETQ. V is pared back by 0 bases and J by 3 bases, with 13 bases lying between the germline termini. To note about this clone: The clone's antigen remains unknown. No base-level quality is on record; no much larger clone is a single base apart.

The sequence links TRBV5-1 to TRBJ2-1; tentative D gene TRBD1, with 5 bases matching. The specimen sequenced was CD8+ T cells sorted from blood. The source is an adult with rheumatoid arthritis. This receptor has the CDR3 CASSLDAGSIYNEQFF. The DNA sequence follows: TGCGCCAGCAGCTTGGATGCAGGGTCTATCTACAATGAGCAGTTCTTC.